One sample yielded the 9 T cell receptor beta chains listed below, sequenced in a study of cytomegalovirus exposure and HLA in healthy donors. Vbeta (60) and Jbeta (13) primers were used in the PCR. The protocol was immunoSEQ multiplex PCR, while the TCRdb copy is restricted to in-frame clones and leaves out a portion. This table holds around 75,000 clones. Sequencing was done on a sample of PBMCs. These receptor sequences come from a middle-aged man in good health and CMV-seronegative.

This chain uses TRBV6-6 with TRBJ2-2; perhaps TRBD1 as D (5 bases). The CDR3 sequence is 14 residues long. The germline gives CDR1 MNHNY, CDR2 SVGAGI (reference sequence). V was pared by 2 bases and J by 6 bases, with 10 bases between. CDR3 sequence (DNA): TGTGCCAGCAGTTACCAAGGGGTAGCCGGGGAGCTGTTTTTT. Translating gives CASSYQGVAGELFF.

The CDR3 sequence: CAWSGRADYGYTF. Written as DNA, the CDR3 is TGTGCCTGGAGTGGCAGGGCCGACTATGGCTACACCTTC. This sequence joins TRBV30 and TRBJ1-2; the D gene is possibly TRBD1 (5 bases). Germline V gene lookup returns CDR1 GTSNPN and CDR2 SVGIG (reference sequence). V was clipped by 1 base and J by 3 bases, with 9 bases between them. The length of the CDR3 is 13 residues.

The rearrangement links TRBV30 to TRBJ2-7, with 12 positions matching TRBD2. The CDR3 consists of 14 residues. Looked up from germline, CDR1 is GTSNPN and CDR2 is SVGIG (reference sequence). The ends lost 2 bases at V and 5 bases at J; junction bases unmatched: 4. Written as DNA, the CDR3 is TGTGCCTGGAGTAGGACTAGCGGGATCCACGAGCAGTACTTC. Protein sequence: CAWSRTSGIHEQYF.

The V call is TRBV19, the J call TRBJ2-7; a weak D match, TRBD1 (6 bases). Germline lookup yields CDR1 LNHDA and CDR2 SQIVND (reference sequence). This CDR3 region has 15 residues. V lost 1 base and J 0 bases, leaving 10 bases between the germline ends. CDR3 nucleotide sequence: TGTGCCAGTAGTATAGGACGGGACACCTCCTACGAGCAGTACTTC. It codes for CASSIGRDTSYEQYF.

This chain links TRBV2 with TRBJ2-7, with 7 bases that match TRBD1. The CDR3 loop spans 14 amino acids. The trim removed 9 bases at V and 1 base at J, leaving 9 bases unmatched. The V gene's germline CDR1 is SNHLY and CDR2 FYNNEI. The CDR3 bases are TGTGCCAGTATTTTACGACAGGGATCCTACGAGCAGTACTTC. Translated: CASILRQGSYEQYF.

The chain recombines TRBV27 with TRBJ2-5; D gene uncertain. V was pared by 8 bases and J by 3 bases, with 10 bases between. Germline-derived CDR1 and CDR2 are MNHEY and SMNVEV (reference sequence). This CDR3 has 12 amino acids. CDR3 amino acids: CASRDWEETQYF. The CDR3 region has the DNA TGTGCCAGCCGCGACTGGGAAGAGACCCAGTACTTC.

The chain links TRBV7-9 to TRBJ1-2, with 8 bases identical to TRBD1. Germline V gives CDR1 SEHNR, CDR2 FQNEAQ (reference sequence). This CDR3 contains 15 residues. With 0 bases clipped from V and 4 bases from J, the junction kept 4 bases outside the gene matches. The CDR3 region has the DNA TGTGCCAGCAGCTTAGCGCAGGGGGCTGGCTATGGCTACACCTTC. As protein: CASSLAQGAGYGYTF.

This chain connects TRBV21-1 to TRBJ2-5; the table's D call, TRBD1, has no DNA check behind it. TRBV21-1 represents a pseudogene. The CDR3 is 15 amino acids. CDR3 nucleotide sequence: TGTGCCAGCAGCAAAGCGCTCCAGGGTGGTGAGACCCAGTACTTC. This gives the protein CASSKALQGGETQYF.

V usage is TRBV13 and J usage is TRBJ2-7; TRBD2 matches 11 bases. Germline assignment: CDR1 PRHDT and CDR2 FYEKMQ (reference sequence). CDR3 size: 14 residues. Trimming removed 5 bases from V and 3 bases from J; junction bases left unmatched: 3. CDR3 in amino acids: CASSLGLADYEQYF. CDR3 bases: TGTGCCAGCAGCCTGGGACTAGCGGACTACGAGCAGTACTTC.